Shown below are 8 T cell receptor beta chains from a single sample sequenced in a study of blood T cells in healthy people across ages. Alongside a J-beta primer mix, a sample-barcoded 5' primer served in a second PCR lasting roughly 7 to 12 cycles. MiXCR was run by TCRdb on the 5' RACE reads, yielding one entry per CDR3 protein. The sample consists of roughly 680,000 distinct CDR3 sequences, about 52% of them appearing once. What was sequenced was blood. These receptors all come from a woman aged 55-69 years in good health.

The chain couples TRBV5-4 to TRBJ2-7, with D perhaps TRBD1 (6 bases). Trimming cost V 0 bases and J 0 bases, with 10 bases left between them. The germline gives CDR1 SGHNT, CDR2 YYREEE (reference sequence). The CDR3 extends over 15 amino acids. DNA for the CDR3: TGTGCCAGCAGCTTGGGACAGGATTTCTCCTACGAGCAGTACTTC. Amino acid sequence: CASSLGQDFSYEQYF.

The chain carries TRBV7-3 and TRBJ1-1, with D possibly TRBD1 on 6 matching bases. Per germline, CDR1 SGHTA and CDR2 FQGTGA. With 0 bases removed from V and 1 base from J, the gap between germline ends came to 9 bases. The length of the CDR3 is 15 residues. The CDR3 DNA follows: TGTGCCAGCAGCTTAACGGGGGGCAGGAACACTGAAGCTTTCTTT. Its translation is CASSLTGGRNTEAFF.

Only a few counts were recorded for this clonotype. V gene TRBV28 combines with J gene TRBJ2-6; TRBD1 agrees at 9 bases. The CDR3 extends over 20 amino acids. Trimming took 5 bases from V and 0 from J; bases not matched to a gene: 14. Germline-derived CDR1 and CDR2 are MDHEN and SYDVKM. In DNA form, the CDR3 reads TGTGCCAGCAGTCCCTTCGGACAGGGGTCCCTATACTCTGGGGCCAACGTCCTGACTTTC. Its protein is CASSPFGQGSLYSGANVLTF.

The rearrangement links TRBV27 to TRBJ1-2; D is perhaps TRBD1 (5 bases). V was pared by 4 bases and J by 4 bases, with 16 bases between. This CDR3 spans 15 amino acids. Germline CDR1 and CDR2: MNHEY and SMNVEV (reference sequence). The CDR3 DNA sequence: TGTGCCAGCAGTTCGTATTCAGGGACCCTCTATGGCTACACCTTC. This sequence encodes CASSSYSGTLYGYTF.

The chain employs TRBV7-2 and TRBJ1-5, with D maybe TRBD1 (5 bases). Looked up from germline, CDR1 is SGHTA and CDR2 is FQGNSA. The CDR3 is 16 residues long. Trimming removed 5 bases from V and 1 base from J, with 15 bases in between. This chain's CDR3 is CASSQTYRGSNQPQHF. In DNA form, the CDR3 reads TGTGCCAGCAGCCAAACCTACCGGGGCAGCAATCAGCCCCAGCATTTT.

V is TRBV9 and J is TRBJ2-5, with 12 bases lining up with TRBD2. The CDR3 covers 16 residues. Trimming cost V 4 bases and J 4 bases; bases outside gene matches: 8. Germline V CDR1 and CDR2: SGDLS, YYNGEE. CDR3 loop: CASSNLGTSGLETQYF. CDR3 nucleotides: TGTGCCAGCAGCAACCTTGGGACTAGCGGGTTAGAGACCCAGTACTTC.

This clonotype has a handful of counts. This CDR3 is CASSLEQYF. CDR3 nucleotide sequence: TGTGCCAGCAGTTTAGAGCAGTACTTC. The V call is TRBV12-3 or TRBV12-4, the J call TRBJ2-7; D not resolved. The CDR3 contains 9 residues. V dropped 1 base and J dropped 8 bases, with 0 bases sitting between them.

The rearrangement links TRBV5-6 to TRBJ2-1, with 10 nucleotides matching TRBD2. Germline CDR1 reads SGHDT; CDR2 reads YYEEEE. The ends lost 0 bases at V and 5 bases at J; junction bases unmatched: 8. The CDR3 spans 17 residues. CDR3: CASSLVSGRLRHNEQFF. The CDR3 DNA sequence: TGTGCCAGCAGCTTGGTTAGCGGGAGGCTCAGACACAATGAGCAGTTCTTC.